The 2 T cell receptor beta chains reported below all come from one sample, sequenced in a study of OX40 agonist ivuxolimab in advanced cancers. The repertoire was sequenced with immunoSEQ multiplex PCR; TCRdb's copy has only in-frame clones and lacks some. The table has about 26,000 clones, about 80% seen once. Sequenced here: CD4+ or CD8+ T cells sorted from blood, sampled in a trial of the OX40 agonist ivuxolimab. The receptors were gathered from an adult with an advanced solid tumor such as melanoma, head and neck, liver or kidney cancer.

The CDR3 loop is CASRSSGGSTGELFF. Written as DNA, the CDR3 is TGTGCCAGCAGAAGTAGCGGGGGGAGTACCGGGGAGCTGTTTTTT. The rearrangement links TRBV6-4 to TRBJ2-2, with TRBD2 identical over 10 bases. The V segment lost 6 bases and the J segment 5 bases; nucleotides outside the gene matches: 6. This CDR3 has 15 residues. Germline CDR1 reads MRHNA; CDR2 reads SNTAGT.

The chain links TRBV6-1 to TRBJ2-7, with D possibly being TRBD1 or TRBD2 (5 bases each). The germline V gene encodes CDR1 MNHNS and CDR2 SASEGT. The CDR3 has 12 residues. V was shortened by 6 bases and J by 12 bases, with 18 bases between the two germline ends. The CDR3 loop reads CASSPLYGDRYF. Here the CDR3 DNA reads TGTGCCAGCAGCCCTCTGTATGGGGACCGGTACTTC.